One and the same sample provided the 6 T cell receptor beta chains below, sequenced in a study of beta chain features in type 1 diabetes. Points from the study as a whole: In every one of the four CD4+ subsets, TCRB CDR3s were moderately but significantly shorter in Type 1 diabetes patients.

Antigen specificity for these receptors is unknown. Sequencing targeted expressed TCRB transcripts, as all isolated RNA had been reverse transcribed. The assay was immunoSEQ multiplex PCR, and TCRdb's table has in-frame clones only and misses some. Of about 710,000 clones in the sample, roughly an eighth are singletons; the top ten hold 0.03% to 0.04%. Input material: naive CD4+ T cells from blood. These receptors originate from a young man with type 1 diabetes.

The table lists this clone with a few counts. The CDR3: CASSKEATGCFF. CDR3 coding DNA: TGTGCCAGCAGCAAAGAGGCTACGGGTTGCTTCTTC. The V gene is TRBV21-1, the J gene TRBJ2-1; the DNA was not used to check the table's D call, TRBD2. TRBV21-1 is termed a pseudogene. The CDR3 covers 12 residues.

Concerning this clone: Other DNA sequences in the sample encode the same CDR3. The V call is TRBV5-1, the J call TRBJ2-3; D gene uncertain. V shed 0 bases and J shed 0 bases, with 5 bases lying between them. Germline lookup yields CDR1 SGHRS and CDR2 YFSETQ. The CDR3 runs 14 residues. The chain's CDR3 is CASSLGRSTDTQYF. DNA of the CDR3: TGCGCCAGCAGCTTGGGACGGAGCACAGATACGCAGTATTTT.

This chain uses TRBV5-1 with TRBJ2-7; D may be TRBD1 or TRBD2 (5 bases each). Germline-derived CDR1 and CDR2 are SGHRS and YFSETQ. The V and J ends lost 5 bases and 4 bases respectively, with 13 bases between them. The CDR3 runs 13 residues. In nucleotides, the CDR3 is TGCGCCAGCAGGGACTCGAGGGGATACGAGCAGTACTTC. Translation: CASRDSRGYEQYF. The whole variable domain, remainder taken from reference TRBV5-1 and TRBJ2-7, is KAGVTQTPRYLIKTRGQQVTLSCSPISGHRSVSWYQQTPGQGLQFLFEYFSETQRNKGNFPGRFSGRQFSNSRSEMNVSTLELGDSALYLCASRDSRGYEQYFGPGTRLTVT.

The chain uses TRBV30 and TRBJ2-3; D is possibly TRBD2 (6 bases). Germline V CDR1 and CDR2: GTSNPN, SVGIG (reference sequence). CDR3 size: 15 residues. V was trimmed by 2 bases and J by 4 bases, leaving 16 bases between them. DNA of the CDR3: TGTGCCTGGAGTAAGTGGGAGGCAGGAGCAGATACGCAGTATTTT. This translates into CAWSKWEAGADTQYF.

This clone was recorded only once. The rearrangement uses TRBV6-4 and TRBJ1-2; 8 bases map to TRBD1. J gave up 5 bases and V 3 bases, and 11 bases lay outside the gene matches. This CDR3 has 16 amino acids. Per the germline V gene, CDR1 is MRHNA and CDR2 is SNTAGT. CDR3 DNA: TGTGCCAGCAGTGAATCTCCCCGGACAGGGATGTATGGCTACACCTTC. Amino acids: CASSESPRTGMYGYTF.

DNA of the CDR3: TGTGCCAGCAGCCCTTCTTGGCTAGCGGTCTACAATGAGCAGTTCTTC. Translated: CASSPSWLAVYNEQFF. The V and J genes are TRBV28 and TRBJ2-1, with 7 bases matching TRBD2. The V gene end was trimmed by 6 bases and the J gene end by 3 bases; junction bases not matched to a gene: 11. Germline V gives CDR1 MDHEN, CDR2 SYDVKM. The CDR3 consists of 16 residues.